This T cell receptor (beta chain) is from a study of T cell responses to AZD1222 COVID-19 vaccine. The V end was cut by 8 bases, the J end by 7 bases, with 15 bases between. The CDR3 loop spans 14 amino acids. The germline V gene encodes CDR1 SGHVS and CDR2 FNYEAQ. It was second doses at about 4 or about 12 weeks that were pooled. Notes on the study in general: Spike-wide coverage was observed for vaccine-associated CD4 TCRs, with dominant responses at 160-218 and 743-854.

Concerning this clone: The antigen remains undetermined.

Sequencing was performed with immunoSEQ multiplex PCR; in TCRdb, only in-frame clones are kept and a portion is missing. The table lists roughly 110,000 clones, 92% of them singletons. J is TRBJ1-6 and V is TRBV7-6, with D maybe TRBD1 (6 bases). This sample comprised peripheral blood, obtained 28 days after the second AZD1222 dose. The clonotype originates from an adult who received the AZD1222 COVID-19 vaccine. The CDR3 DNA reads TGTGCCAGCTCCGGGGGGCTTAGGAATTCACCCCTCCACTTT. Translating gives CASSGGLRNSPLHF.